A single sample is the source of the 18 T cell receptor beta chains below, sequenced in a study of T-cell reconstitution after alpha-beta-depleted transplantation in children. It was with unique molecular identifiers that the TCRbeta library was prepared. TCRdb re-called the PCR reads with MiXCR, one entry per CDR3 protein. The sample shows 150,000 to 250,000 distinct CDR3 sequences, 6.3% of them seen only once. Sequences were derived from PBMCs, sampled before TCRalphabeta/CD19-depleted stem cell transplant. Receptors originate from a girl in the first two years of life with combined immunodeficiency, due to receive a stem cell transplant.

This chain links TRBV4-3 with TRBJ2-7; D is possibly TRBD1 (6 bases). Germline CDR1 reads LGHNA; CDR2 reads YSLEER. The CDR3 has 14 residues. V lost 2 bases, J lost 6 bases, and 14 bases lay in between. The CDR3 loop reads CASSQQGQKGEQYF. The CDR3 DNA reads TGCGCCAGCAGCCAACAGGGGCAGAAGGGCGAGCAGTACTTC.

This clonotype came up a few times. The chain recombines TRBV6-4 with TRBJ1-2, with 7 bases lining up with TRBD1. Germline V gene data show CDR1 as MRHNA and CDR2 as SNTAGT. V shed 6 bases, J shed 4 bases, and the junction held 5 bases outside the gene matches. This CDR3 is 13 amino acids long. CDR3: CASSENRGYGYTF. As DNA, the CDR3 is TGTGCCAGCAGCGAGAACAGGGGCTATGGCTACACCTTC.

Ten or more counts support this clonotype. V gene TRBV12-3 or TRBV12-4 combines with J gene TRBJ2-5, with D perhaps matching TRBD1 (5 bases). V lost 3 bases, J lost 5 bases, and 7 bases lay in between. The CDR3 has 12 amino acids. The CDR3 reads CASSFSGETQYF. The CDR3 region has the DNA TGTGCCAGCAGTTTTTCAGGGGAGACCCAGTACTTC.

In its sample, this clonotype was seen many times. J is TRBJ2-7 and V is TRBV5-1; D might be TRBD2 (6 bases). CDR3 length equals 15 residues. Trimming removed 4 bases at V and 0 bases at J, with 14 bases between. From germline, CDR1 is SGHRS and CDR2 YFSETQ. As DNA, the CDR3 is TGCGCCAGCAGCCGGTTTAGCGGTTCCTCCTACGAGCAGTACTTC. Amino acid sequence: CASSRFSGSSYEQYF.

In its sample, this clonotype was seen many times. The chain couples TRBV5-1 to TRBJ2-7, with TRBD1 matching 9 bases. V dropped 4 bases and J dropped 4; count of bases not matched to a gene: 9. There are 15 residues in the CDR3. Germline V CDR1 and CDR2: SGHRS, YFSETQ. The CDR3 bases are TGCGCCAGCAGCCCGGGACAGGGCATATTTTACGAGCAGTACTTC. It encodes CASSPGQGIFYEQYF. The variable domain in full, completed from reference TRBV5-1 and TRBJ2-7, reads KAGVTQTPRYLIKTRGQQVTLSCSPISGHRSVSWYQQTPGQGLQFLFEYFSETQRNKGNFPGRFSGRQFSNSRSEMNVSTLELGDSALYLCASSPGQGIFYEQYFGPGTRLTVT.

This clonotype was seen many times. The chain combines TRBV4-1 with TRBJ2-1, with D perhaps given as TRBD1 or TRBD2 (5 bases each). CDR1 MGHRA and CDR2 YSYEKL come from the germline V gene. The ends were cut back, 0 bases at V and 6 bases at J, with 12 bases in the middle. CDR3 length: 15 residues. As DNA, the CDR3 is TGCGCCAGCAGCCAAGACAGGGAGTTTCTCAATGAGCAGTTCTTC. It translates to CASSQDREFLNEQFF.

Only a few counts were recorded for this clonotype. The chain employs TRBV6-2 or TRBV6-3 and TRBJ2-1; D assignment may be TRBD1 or TRBD2 (8 bases each). Germline assignment: CDR1 MNHEY and CDR2 SVGEGT. The CDR3 runs 18 residues. Trimming took 4 bases from V and 3 from J, leaving 22 bases between them. CDR3 sequence (DNA): TGTGCCAGCAGTTCGGGACAGGCCCAACTAGCGGTCTACAATGAGCAGTTCTTC. Encoded protein: CASSSGQAQLAVYNEQFF.

This clonotype has ten or more counts. The CDR3 reads CASSQDGAEQYF. CDR3 nucleotides: TGCGCCAGCAGCCAAGACGGGGCCGAGCAGTACTTC. V is TRBV4-1 and J is TRBJ2-7; D may be TRBD1 or TRBD2 (5 bases each). V was clipped by 0 bases and J by 6 bases, with 6 bases between them. Germline lookup yields CDR1 MGHRA and CDR2 YSYEKL. This CDR3 has 12 amino acids.

This clonotype was found many times. The V gene is TRBV7-6, the J gene TRBJ2-1; perhaps D is TRBD1 or TRBD2 (5 bases each). V lost 3 bases and J 6 bases, leaving 6 bases between the germline ends. CDR3 length: 12 amino acids. Germline lookup yields CDR1 SGHVS and CDR2 FNYEAQ. The CDR3 loop reads CASSLRGNEQFF. In DNA, the CDR3 is TGTGCCAGCAGCTTGAGGGGCAATGAGCAGTTCTTC.

This clonotype has ten or more counts. This sequence joins TRBV7-9 and TRBJ1-1; the D gene is possibly TRBD1 (5 bases). CDR1 and CDR2 (germline): SEHNR, FQNEAQ (reference sequence). CDR3 length: 17 amino acids. Trimming left V 0 bases short and J 3 bases short, with 17 bases between. The CDR3 protein is CASSLARDSLLHTEAFF. CDR3 in DNA: TGTGCCAGCAGCTTAGCTCGAGACAGTCTCTTGCACACTGAAGCTTTCTTT.

Ten or more counts support this clonotype. One end of the junction varies from germline; a read error may be responsible. The V call is TRBV3-1, the J call TRBJ1-1; D uncertain. Germline values: CDR1 LGHDT, CDR2 YNNKEL (reference sequence). This CDR3 is built from 21 residues. The CDR3, as DNA: TGTGCCAGCACCCAAACGTGGACCCAAACGTTCTTCTCTACGGAGAACACTGAAGCTTTCTTT. Its translation: CASTQTWTQTFFSTENTEAFF.

This clonotype was seen ten or more times. V and J are TRBV28 and TRBJ2-3; no firm D call. V lost 1 base and J lost 3, with 8 bases in between. CDR3 length: 14 amino acids. The germline CDR1 and CDR2 sequences are MDHEN and SYDVKM. CDR3 in amino acids: CASSLFARTDTQYF. The CDR3 DNA is TGTGCCAGCAGTTTATTTGCCAGAACAGATACGCAGTATTTT.

This clonotype was found many times. The chain recombines TRBV19 with TRBJ1-2; D gene uncertain. The V gene's germline CDR1 is LNHDA and CDR2 SQIVND (reference sequence). CDR3 length: 15 residues. V was cut by 7 bases and J by 5 bases, with 20 bases left in between. This chain's CDR3 is CASTLTVGIWYGYTF. The CDR3 DNA follows: TGTGCCAGTACCCTGACTGTAGGGATTTGGTATGGCTACACCTTC.

This clonotype has ten or more counts. The chain carries TRBV6-2 or TRBV6-3 and TRBJ1-2; TRBD1 might be the D (5 bases). This CDR3 region has 13 residues. CDR1 MNHEY and CDR2 SVGEGT come from the germline V gene. The germline V and J ends were trimmed by 4 bases and 8 bases, with 14 bases remaining between them. The CDR3 loop reads CASSLAGIHGYTF. The CDR3 nucleotides read TGTGCCAGCAGTTTGGCAGGGATACACGGCTACACCTTC.

The J gene is TRBJ2-3, the V gene TRBV14; D call uncertain. Per germline, CDR1 SGHDN and CDR2 FVKESK. Trimming removed 0 bases from V and 6 bases from J, with 10 bases in between. This CDR3 has 14 amino acids. The CDR3 sequence: CASSQDFGYDTQYF. Written as DNA, the CDR3 is TGTGCCAGCAGCCAAGACTTTGGATATGATACGCAGTATTTT.

This clonotype has ten or more counts. The rearrangement links TRBV7-8 to TRBJ1-5, with 9 bases identical to TRBD1. The CDR3 sequence is 16 residues long. Per the germline V gene, CDR1 is SGHVS and CDR2 is FQNEAQ. Germline trimming cut 5 bases from V and 2 bases from J; bases unmatched to any gene: 7. The CDR3 bases are TGTGCCAGCAGCGCGCTCCGACAGGGGGGCAATCAGCCCCAGCATTTT. Protein product: CASSALRQGGNQPQHF. The whole variable domain, filled in from reference TRBV7-8 and TRBJ1-5, reads GAGVSQSPRYKVAKRGQDVALRCDPISGHVSLFWYQQALGQGPEFLTYFQNEAQLDKSGLPSDRFFAERPEGSVSTLKIQRTQQEDSAVYLCASSALRQGGNQPQHFGDGTRLSIL.

This clonotype was seen a handful of times. As DNA, the CDR3 is TGTGCCAGCAGTTTTGGGACAGGTCCCTATCAGCCCCAGCATTTT. As protein: CASSFGTGPYQPQHF. The chain employs TRBV12-3 or TRBV12-4 and TRBJ1-5; the match to TRBD1 covers 8 bases. V lost 3 bases, J lost 5 bases, and 6 bases stayed unmatched. The CDR3 consists of 15 residues.

This clonotype was seen at least ten times. This sequence joins TRBV5-1 and TRBJ1-1; no clear D gene. In germline, CDR1 is SGHRS, CDR2 YFSETQ. The CDR3 is 12 residues long. Between the trimmed V and J ends, which lost 0 bases and 5 bases, there was a span of 5 bases. The CDR3 DNA sequence: TGCGCCAGCAGCTTGGAAAAAACTGAAGCTTTCTTT. Residues: CASSLEKTEAFF.